Listed here are 10 T cell receptor beta chains from one sample, sequenced in a study of blood T cell repertoires in COVID-19. Some clones are missing from TCRdb's copy, which holds only in-frame ones; the method was immunoSEQ multiplex PCR. The sample has about 89,000 clones, roughly 96% seen once; the top ten hold approximately 4.3%. The sample consisted of peripheral blood. The source is a human donor with active COVID-19. The donor label of this sample is uncertain.

The V and J genes are TRBV2 and TRBJ1-5; D is uncertain. There are 14 residues in the CDR3. Trimming left V 2 bases short and J 5 bases short, with 10 bases between. From germline, CDR1 is SNHLY and CDR2 FYNNEI. The CDR3 coding sequence is TGTGCCAGCAGTGAACCTTTTGCGGATCAGCCCCAGCATTTT. Its translation: CASSEPFADQPQHF.

For this clone: The identical CDR3 is also encoded by other nucleotide sequences in the sample. This chain uses TRBV5-1 with TRBJ2-7; the D is unclear. In germline, CDR1 is SGHRS, CDR2 YFSETQ. The ends were cut back, 3 bases at V and 1 base at J, with 2 bases in the middle. The CDR3 is 11 amino acids. CDR3: CASSSSYEQYF. Written as DNA, the CDR3 is TGCGCCAGCAGCTCATCCTACGAGCAGTACTTC.

This clone was counted once. This chain links TRBV5-6 with TRBJ2-7; 7 bases align to TRBD1. Unmatched junction bases numbered 7, after V lost 2 bases and J lost 5 bases. This CDR3 is built from 14 residues. Germline V CDR1 and CDR2: SGHDT, YYEEEE. CDR3 protein: CASSLDRGQNEQYF. The CDR3 nucleotides read TGTGCCAGCAGCTTAGATAGGGGGCAGAACGAGCAGTACTTC.

V usage is TRBV11-3 and J usage is TRBJ2-1, with 11 bases aligning to TRBD2. V was pared by 3 bases and J by 6 bases, with 7 bases of the junction left unmatched. The V gene's germline CDR1 is SGHNT and CDR2 YENEEA. CDR3 length: 16 residues. The CDR3 reads CASSFSGTSGRNEQFF. In DNA form, the CDR3 reads TGTGCCAGCAGCTTCTCCGGGACTAGCGGCCGCAATGAGCAGTTCTTC.

V gene TRBV28 combines with J gene TRBJ1-2; D is undetermined. CDR1 is MDHEN and CDR2 is SYDVKM in the germline V gene. The CDR3 runs to 13 residues. V was trimmed by 2 bases and J by 4 bases, leaving 8 bases between them. CDR3 in DNA: TGTGCCAGCAGTTTAAGTCCAGGCTATGGCTACACCTTC. It translates to CASSLSPGYGYTF.

The rearrangement joins TRBV6-5 to TRBJ1-1; D is undetermined. Germline V gene sequence: CDR1 MNHEY, CDR2 SVGAGI. With 5 bases removed from V and 0 bases from J, the gap between germline ends came to 10 bases. The CDR3 contains 14 residues. The CDR3 sequence is CASSPATMNTEAFF. The DNA of the CDR3 is TGTGCCAGCAGTCCCGCAACAATGAACACTGAAGCTTTCTTT.

This chain connects TRBV10-1 to TRBJ2-1; the match to TRBD2 covers 7 bases. The ends lost 0 bases at V and 0 bases at J; junction bases unmatched: 8. This CDR3 comprises 18 residues. Germline CDR1 is WNHNN and CDR2 is SYGVQD (reference sequence). The CDR3 here is CASSESPGRKSSYNEQFF. The CDR3 DNA is TGCGCCAGCAGTGAGTCGCCCGGGAGGAAAAGCTCCTACAATGAGCAGTTCTTC.

The V call is TRBV3-1 (or the pseudogene TRBV3-2), the J call TRBJ1-4; unclear D gene. V dropped 5 bases and J dropped 6 bases, with 7 bases sitting between them. Per germline, CDR1 LGHDT and CDR2 YNNKEL (reference sequence). This CDR3 has 12 amino acids. The CDR3 DNA follows: TGTGCCAGCAGCGCCCGGGATGAAAAACTGTTTTTT. Translated: CASSARDEKLFF.

The V and J genes are TRBV29-1 and TRBJ1-5, with D hard to call. This CDR3 contains 14 residues. Germline CDR1 is SQVTM and CDR2 is ANQGSEA. V was pared by 6 bases and J by 0 bases, with 12 bases between. DNA for the CDR3: TGCAGCGTCTCGGACTCCAATAGCAATCAGCCCCAGCATTTT. Translated, it gives CSVSDSNSNQPQHF.

The chain combines TRBV7-9 with TRBJ2-5; 11 positions agree with TRBD2. This CDR3 region has 16 residues. In germline, CDR1 is SEHNR, CDR2 FQNEAQ (reference sequence). V trimming: 5 bases; J trimming: 1 base; junction bases outside the gene matches: 6. The CDR3 loop is CASSRASGGLQETQYF. Here the CDR3 DNA reads TGTGCCAGCAGCAGAGCTAGCGGGGGGCTCCAAGAGACCCAGTACTTC.